Presented here are 8 T cell receptor beta chains from one specimen sequenced in a study of blood T cell repertoires in COVID-19. The data were produced by immunoSEQ multiplex PCR, yet TCRdb's version contains in-frame clones alone and is incomplete. This table has 200,000 to 300,000 clones, around 86% appearing once. Material: peripheral blood. These TCRs come from a woman in her fifties or sixties with COVID-19, enrolled during active disease.

This chain joins TRBV28 and TRBJ2-7, with 7 positions matching TRBD2. Germline V CDR1 and CDR2: MDHEN, SYDVKM. J gave up 0 bases and V 4 bases, and 6 bases lay outside the gene matches. This CDR3 has 15 amino acids. The CDR3 region is CASSSSGTRSYEQYF. DNA of the CDR3: TGTGCCAGCAGTTCCAGCGGGACTCGCTCCTACGAGCAGTACTTC.

This clone was counted once. CDR3 sequence: CASSSSVGQTYSGNTIYF. The CDR3 bases are TGTGCCAGCTCCAGTTCTGTGGGACAGACCTACTCTGGAAACACCATATATTTT. This chain joins TRBV28 and TRBJ1-3; 7 bases are shared with TRBD1. The J segment lost 0 bases and the V segment lost 8 bases, leaving 16 bases of the junction unmatched. The length of the CDR3 is 18 residues. Germline lookup yields CDR1 MDHEN and CDR2 SYDVKM. The full variable domain, with the rest looked up from reference TRBV28 and TRBJ1-3, is DVKVTQSSRYLVKRTGEKVFLECVQDMDHENMFWYRQDPGLGLRLIYFSYDVKMKEKGDIPEGYSVSREKKERFSLILESASTNQTSMYLCASSSSVGQTYSGNTIYFGEGSWLTVV.

The chain couples TRBV30 to TRBJ2-1; tentatively, D is TRBD2 (5 bases). CDR3 size: 14 residues. V was trimmed by 1 base and J by 0 bases, leaving 7 bases between them. Germline V gene lookup returns CDR1 GTSNPN and CDR2 SVGIG (reference sequence). CDR3 amino acids: CAWSAGNSYNEQFF. CDR3 DNA: TGTGCCTGGAGTGCCGGGAACTCCTACAATGAGCAGTTCTTC.

J is TRBJ1-2 and V is TRBV28, with a possible D match to TRBD1 (5 bases). The V end lost 6 bases, the J end lost 1 base, and 18 bases lay between the germline ends. CDR1 and CDR2 from the germline V gene are MDHEN and SYDVKM. The CDR3 has 16 residues. CDR3 amino acids: CASRRRGGTLNYGYTF. The CDR3 DNA follows: TGTGCCAGCAGAAGGCGCGGGGGGACTCTTAACTATGGCTACACCTTC.

This clone turned up a few times. The genes are TRBV18 and TRBJ2-7; 8 bases line up with TRBD1. The length of the CDR3 is 13 residues. Trimming took 4 bases from V and 4 from J; bases not matched to a gene: 3. CDR1 is KGHSH and CDR2 is LQKENI in the germline V gene. This CDR3 reads CASSRGQGYEQYF. As DNA, the CDR3 is TGTGCCAGCTCACGAGGACAGGGTTACGAGCAGTACTTC.

The rearrangement links TRBV30 to TRBJ1-2, with a weak D call TRBD1 (6 bases). Between the trimmed V and J ends, which lost 3 bases and 4 bases, there was a span of 15 bases. Germline assignment: CDR1 GTSNPN and CDR2 SVGIG (reference sequence). The CDR3 is 14 residues long. The CDR3 sequence: CAWSLLDRSYGYTF. In DNA, the CDR3 is TGTGCCTGGAGCCTTTTAGACAGGAGCTATGGCTACACCTTC.

This chain joins TRBV15 and TRBJ1-5, with D uncertain. This CDR3 has 14 residues. Per the germline V gene, CDR1 is LNHNV and CDR2 is YYDKDF (reference sequence). Trimming stripped 6 bases from V and 1 base from J, with 10 bases between. The CDR3 DNA reads TGTGCCACCAGTCCCACCGAGAGCAATCAGCCCCAGCATTTT. It translates to CATSPTESNQPQHF.

The chain uses TRBV4-1 and TRBJ2-6; D unresolved. The CDR3 is made up of 15 amino acids. The germline V gene has CDR1 MGHRA and CDR2 YSYEKL. Trimming stripped 4 bases from V and 2 bases from J, with 9 bases between. The chain's CDR3 is CASSPLGPGANVLTF. The CDR3, as DNA: TGCGCCAGCAGCCCCCTCGGTCCTGGGGCCAACGTCCTGACTTTC.